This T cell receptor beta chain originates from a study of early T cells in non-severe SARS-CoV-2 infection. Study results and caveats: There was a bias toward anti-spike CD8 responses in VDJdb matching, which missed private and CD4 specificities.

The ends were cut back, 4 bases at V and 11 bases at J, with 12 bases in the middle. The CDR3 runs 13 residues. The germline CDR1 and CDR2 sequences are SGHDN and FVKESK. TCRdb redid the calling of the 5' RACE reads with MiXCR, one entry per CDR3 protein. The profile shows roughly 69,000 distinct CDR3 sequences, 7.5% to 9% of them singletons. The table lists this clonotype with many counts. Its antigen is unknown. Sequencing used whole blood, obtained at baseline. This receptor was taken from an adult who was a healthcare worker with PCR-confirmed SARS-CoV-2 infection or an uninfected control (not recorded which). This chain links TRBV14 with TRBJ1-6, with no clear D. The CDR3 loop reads CASSPNHLAPLHF. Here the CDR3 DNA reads TGTGCCAGCAGCCCAAACCATCTTGCACCCCTCCACTTT.